The 2 T cell receptor beta chains in this list originate from one sample, sequenced in a study of cytomegalovirus exposure and HLA in healthy donors. The repertoire was sequenced with immunoSEQ multiplex PCR; TCRdb's copy has only in-frame clones and lacks some. The sample lists 100,000 or so clones, around 86% occurring once. Specimen: PBMCs. All receptors derive from a woman aged 18 to 35 in good health and CMV-seropositive.

The rearrangement links TRBV11-2 to TRBJ1-2; TRBD1 might be the D (5 bases). This CDR3 has 17 residues. The germline gives CDR1 SGHAT, CDR2 FQNNGV. Trimming pared 5 bases from V and 2 bases from J, leaving 21 bases between. The DNA of the CDR3 is TGTGCCAGCAGCCATTACCGCTTACGGGCAGGGAACTATGGCTACACCTTC. Encoded protein: CASSHYRLRAGNYGYTF.

The genes are TRBV27 and TRBJ2-5; possible D gene TRBD1, 6 bases. CDR3 size: 15 residues. Deletions cut 0 bases from V and 5 bases from J, with 13 bases between. The germline CDR1 and CDR2 sequences are MNHEY and SMNVEV (reference sequence). DNA for the CDR3: TGTGCCAGCAGTTTATCGGGGACACTCATTGAGACCCAGTACTTC. This codes for CASSLSGTLIETQYF.